This TCR beta chain was documented in a study of patients and donors after allogeneic stem cell transplantation. V lost 5 bases to trimming and J lost 6 bases; unmatched junction nucleotides: 13. This CDR3 spans 17 amino acids. Per the germline V gene, CDR1 is DFQATT and CDR2 is SNEGSKA (reference sequence). TCRdb ran MiXCR on the RT-PCR reads and lists one entry per CDR3 protein. The table has some 2,300 distinct CDR3 sequences, 6% to 9% seen once. Sequencing used blood, either unsorted or a sorted T cell fraction (not recorded which). V usage is TRBV20-1 and J usage is TRBJ1-6; 10 positions agree with TRBD1. The TCR sequence derives from a human donor who was either an allogeneic HSCT recipient or a stem cell or donor lymphocyte infusion donor (not recorded which). It is not recorded whose cells these are; they may come from a transplant donor. The CDR3 DNA reads as TGCAGTGCTGTCGGGGACAGGGGAGGTGCGGGTAATTCACCCCTCCACTTT. Protein: CSAVGDRGGAGNSPLHF.